The TCR beta chain under discussion was sequenced for a study of blood T cell repertoires in COVID-19. Study in general: T cells, B-cell-depleted T cells, or PBMCs provided the cDNA or gDNA that served as material.

This CDR3 has 14 amino acids. Trimming removed 4 bases from V and 6 bases from J, with 15 bases in between. CDR1 and CDR2 from the germline V gene are LNHNV and YYDKDF (reference sequence). Assay: immunoSEQ multiplex PCR; the TCRdb copy retains only in-frame clones and omits some. The data contain about 430,000 clones, roughly 90% of them seen just once; the ten biggest clones take up 0.95% to 1%. The chain recombines TRBV15 with TRBJ1-1; D perhaps matches TRBD1 (5 bases). This clonotype was sampled from a woman aged 30 to 39 with acute COVID-19. The sequenced material came from PBMCs or T cells enriched from blood (not recorded which). For the CDR3, the DNA is TGTGCCACCAGCACCGGGGGAGGACTCCCTGAAGCTTTCTTT. It is translated as CATSTGGGLPEAFF.